The source of this T cell receptor beta chain is a study of brain T cells in children with intractable seizures. The time point was: blood from clinic visit 5 months post-surgery; TSC patient then seizure free. About this clone itself: Its antigen is unidentified.

Trimming removed 4 bases from V and 3 bases from J, with 13 bases in between. This CDR3 spans 14 amino acids. CDR1 and CDR2 from the germline V gene are SGHRS and YFSETQ. General study findings and limits: HCMV serostatus was not known, and viral specificity came from CDR3 similarity only.

Sequencing used immunoSEQ multiplex PCR; TCRdb keeps in-frame clones, though not all of them. Among under 400,000 clones listed, 93% were seen once. The input for sequencing was peripheral blood, taken around 5 months after surgery. V is TRBV5-1 and J is TRBJ1-2, with D maybe TRBD1 (5 bases). The TCR comes from a boy younger than two with tuberous sclerosis and intractable seizures. CDR3 in amino acids: CASSLSGSYYGYTF. The CDR3, as DNA: TGCGCCAGCAGCCTTTCAGGGTCCTACTATGGCTACACCTTC.